The text below deals with one TCR beta chain. As yet, its antigen is unknown. The data stem from a study of Ad26.COV2.S vaccination and SARS-CoV-2 variants. Findings of the study overall: TCR breadth and depth analyses may have underestimated total T cell responses. Vaccinated individuals (as opposed to placebo recipients) had higher spike-specific TCR breadth.

Some clones are missing from TCRdb's copy, which holds only in-frame ones; the method was immunoSEQ multiplex PCR. The data contain about 350,000 clones, about 91% of them seen just once; the ten biggest clones take up roughly 3.9%. This CDR3 region has 13 residues. The junction had 5 bases not matched to a gene; V was cut back by 6 bases and J by 6 bases. This receptor was obtained from a human donor who had recovered from COVID-19. The starting material was peripheral blood, obtained after recovery from COVID-19. The chain couples TRBV12-3 or TRBV12-4 to TRBJ1-5, with TRBD1 matching 7 bases. CDR3 in amino acids: CASSPTGVQPQHF. CDR3 DNA: TGTGCCAGCAGCCCTACAGGGGTTCAGCCCCAGCATTTT.